This is a list of T cell receptor beta chains from one sample in a study of cytomegalovirus exposure and HLA in healthy donors. Produced via immunoSEQ multiplex PCR; TCRdb's table is partial and in-frame only. In the table there are about 200,000 clones, less than 90% of which are singletons. Specimen: PBMCs. These receptors all stem from a woman aged 25 to 39 in good health and CMV-seronegative. CDR3s include the opening cysteine and the closing phenylalanine or tryptophan. A D gene is named only where the DNA matches it firmly. Where a row states a size, it is once, few, many or the class of an expanded clone; other rows omit it.

.,TRBJ1-1,TRBV10-3,.,TGTGCCAACTCCGGGTCAACGAACACTGAAGCTTTCTTT,CANSGSTNTEAFF
.,TRBJ1-5,TRBV27,.,TGTGCCAGCAGTTCAACGTGGGGCGGAGGGGAAGGCAATCAGCCCCAGCATTTT,CASSSTWGGGEGNQPQHF
.,TRBJ2-2,TRBV4-1,TRBD2,TGCGCCAGCGGGCTAGCGGCCGCGAACACCGGGGAGCTGTTTTTT,CASGLAAANTGELFF
.,TRBJ1-1,TRBV11-2,TRBD1,TGTGCCAGCAGCCCGGGGACAGGCGGCATGAACACTGAAGCTTTCTTT,CASSPGTGGMNTEAFF
.,TRBJ1-1,TRBV6-1,.,TGTGCCAGCAGGGAACATCAGGGTTATACTGAAGCTTTCTTT,CASREHQGYTEAFF
.,TRBJ2-1,TRBV7-3,TRBD2,TGTGCCAGCAGCTTAATGGCGGGGGCCTACAATGAGCAGTTCTTC,CASSLMAGAYNEQFF
.,TRBJ1-2,TRBV5-6,.,TGTGCCAGCAGCTTGTTTAATCGGGGAAGTGATGGCTACACCTTC,CASSLFNRGSDGYTF
.,TRBJ2-5,TRBV5-1,TRBD1,TGCGCCAGCAGCTTGGTCCCAGGGGGCGTGGATAGGGAGACCCAGTACTTC,CASSLVPGGVDRETQYF
.,TRBJ1-1,TRBV14,TRBD1,TGTGCCAGCAGCCCTAGACAGGGGGCGATGATGAACACTGAAGCTTTCTTT,CASSPRQGAMMNTEAFF
.,TRBJ2-1,TRBV15,.,TGTGCCACCAGCCGGGACATCTACAATGAGCAGTTCTTC,CATSRDIYNEQFF
.,TRBJ2-1,TRBV2,.,TGTGCCACCCTAGGGGGAGTGAGCTACAATGAGCAGTTCTTC,CATLGGVSYNEQFF
.,TRBJ2-3,TRBV5-1,TRBD2,TGCGCCAGCAGCTTTTACCCGGGACTAGCGGGAACAGATACGCAGTATTTT,CASSFYPGLAGTDTQYF
.,TRBJ2-3,TRBV11-3,.,TGTGCCAGCAGCTTAGACAGCGACACAGATACGCAGTATTTT,CASSLDSDTDTQYF
.,TRBJ2-7,TRBV5-1,.,TGCGCCAGCAGCTCCACACGCGGCCTCGCCAAGGGGGCCTACGAGCAGTACTTC,CASSSTRGLAKGAYEQYF
few,TRBJ2-2,TRBV29-1,TRBD1,TGCAGCGCCGCCCCTGTGACAGGGTACACCGGGGAGCTGTTTTTT,CSAAPVTGYTGELFF